This T cell receptor beta chain was profiled in a study of blood T cell dynamics during melanoma immunotherapy. Documented time point: week 3, after first cycle of checkpoint inhibitor. The data were produced by immunoSEQ multiplex PCR, yet TCRdb's version contains in-frame clones alone and is incomplete. The sample contains several thousand clones, roughly 84% of which appear only once. Germline V gene lookup returns CDR1 SGHRS and CDR2 YFSETQ. The CDR3 sequence is 12 residues long. Trimming removed 2 bases from V and 7 bases from J; junction bases left unmatched: 2. The TCR sequence derives from a human donor with melanoma. Here the sequenced sample was blood, taken from a patient treated with checkpoint blockade. The genes are TRBV5-1 and TRBJ1-1; TRBD1 matches 7 bases. The CDR3 DNA is TGCGCCAGCAGCTTCCGGGACAGTGAAGCTTTCTTT. Translated, it gives CASSFRDSEAFF. The whole variable domain, filled in from reference TRBV5-1 and TRBJ1-1, reads KAGVTQTPRYLIKTRGQQVTLSCSPISGHRSVSWYQQTPGQGLQFLFEYFSETQRNKGNFPGRFSGRQFSNSRSEMNVSTLELGDSALYLCASSFRDSEAFFGQGTRLTVV.